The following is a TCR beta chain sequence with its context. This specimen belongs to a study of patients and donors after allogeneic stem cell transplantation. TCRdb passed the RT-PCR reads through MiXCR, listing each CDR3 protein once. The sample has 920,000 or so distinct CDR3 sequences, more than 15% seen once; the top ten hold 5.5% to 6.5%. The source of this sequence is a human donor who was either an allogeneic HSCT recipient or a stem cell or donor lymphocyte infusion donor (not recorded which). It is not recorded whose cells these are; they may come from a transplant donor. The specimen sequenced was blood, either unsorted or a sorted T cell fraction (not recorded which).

The CDR3 DNA is TGTGCCAGCAGCCCCACTTCGTCGGGCACTGAAGCTTTCTTT. Protein product: CASSPTSSGTEAFF. J is TRBJ1-1 and V is TRBV12-3 or TRBV12-4; D not resolved. The V end was cut by 6 bases, the J end by 4 bases, with 15 bases between. This CDR3 spans 14 amino acids.